This TCR beta chain was profiled in a study of T-cell memory formation after mild COVID-19. Whole-study results and caveats: Contracting clones from day 15 to 85 had balanced CD4/CD8; later expanders favoured CD4+.

J was trimmed by 4 bases and V by 4 bases; bases with no gene match: 5. The germline CDR1 and CDR2 sequences are LGHNA and YNFKEQ. CDR3 length: 16 amino acids. This clonotype was counted ten times or more. The antigen remains unidentified. TCRdb re-called the 5' RACE reads through MiXCR, storing one row per CDR3 protein. The sample yields around 130,000 distinct CDR3 sequences, 13% to 15% seen once. The source is an adult woman who had mild COVID-19 (a few samples of this study predate the infection). Cell type and time point are not known. The sequenced material came from PBMCs or a T cell subset sorted from them (not recorded which). This sequence joins TRBV4-2 and TRBJ2-1; 12 bases line up with TRBD2. The CDR3 region has the DNA TGTGCCAGCAGCCCCGGACTAGCGGGGTTGTACAATGAGCAGTTCTTC. It encodes CASSPGLAGLYNEQFF.